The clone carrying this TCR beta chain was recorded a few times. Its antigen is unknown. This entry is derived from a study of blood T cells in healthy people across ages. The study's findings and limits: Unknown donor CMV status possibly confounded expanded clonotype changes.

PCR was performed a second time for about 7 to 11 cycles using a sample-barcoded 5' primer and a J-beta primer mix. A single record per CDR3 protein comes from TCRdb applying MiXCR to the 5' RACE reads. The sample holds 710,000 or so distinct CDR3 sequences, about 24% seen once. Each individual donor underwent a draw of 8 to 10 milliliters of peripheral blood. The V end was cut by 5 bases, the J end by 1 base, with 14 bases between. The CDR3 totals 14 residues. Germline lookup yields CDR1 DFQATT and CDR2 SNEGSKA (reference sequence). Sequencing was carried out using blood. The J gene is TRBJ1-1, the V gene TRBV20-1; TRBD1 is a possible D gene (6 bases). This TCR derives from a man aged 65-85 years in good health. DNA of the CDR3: TGCAGTGCTTACAGGGTACGCGGGAACACTGAAGCTTTCTTT. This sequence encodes CSAYRVRGNTEAFF.